Detailed here is one T cell receptor beta chain. Its antigen is unidentified. Germline-derived CDR1 and CDR2 are SGHDT and YYEEEE. The CDR3 loop spans 13 amino acids. Trimming removed 4 bases at V and 1 base at J, with 9 bases between. This sample stems from a study of CD8 T cells in ankylosing spondylitis. The study, taken as a whole, reports: It appeared that ankylosing spondylitis blood was characterized by a TCR beta motif of fewer than ten highly homologous variants. Significant enrichment of disease-linked clones was reported in matched ankylosing spondylitis synovial fluid.

MiXCR, applied by TCRdb to the 5' RACE reads, yields one record per CDR3 protein. The table has about 310,000 distinct CDR3 sequences, about a fifth seen once. This chain joins TRBV5-6 and TRBJ2-7; D call uncertain. This receptor was taken from a female donor with ankylosing spondylitis or in good health (not recorded which). The material sequenced was blood, either unsorted or a sorted T cell fraction (not recorded which). The CDR3 sequence is CASSLSWSYEQYF. The CDR3 DNA reads as TGTGCCAGCAGCCTTTCCTGGTCCTACGAGCAGTACTTC.